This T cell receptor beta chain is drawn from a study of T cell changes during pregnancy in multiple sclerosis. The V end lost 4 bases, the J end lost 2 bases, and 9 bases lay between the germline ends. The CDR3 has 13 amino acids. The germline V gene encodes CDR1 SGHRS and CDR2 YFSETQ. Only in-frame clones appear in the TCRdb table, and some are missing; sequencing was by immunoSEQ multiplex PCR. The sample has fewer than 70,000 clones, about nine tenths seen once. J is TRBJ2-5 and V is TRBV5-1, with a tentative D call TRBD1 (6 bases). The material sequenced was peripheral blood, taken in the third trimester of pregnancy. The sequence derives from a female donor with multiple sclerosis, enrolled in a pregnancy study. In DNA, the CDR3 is TGCGCCAGCAGCATACAGGGACAAGAGACCCAGTACTTC. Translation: CASSIQGQETQYF. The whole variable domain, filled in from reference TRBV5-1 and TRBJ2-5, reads KAGVTQTPRYLIKTRGQQVTLSCSPISGHRSVSWYQQTPGQGLQFLFEYFSETQRNKGNFPGRFSGRQFSNSRSEMNVSTLELGDSALYLCASSIQGQETQYFGPGTRLLVL.